This T cell receptor beta chain comes out of a study of cytomegalovirus exposure and HLA in healthy donors. Study-wide findings and caveats: Cytomegalovirus association was assigned to about 150 TCR beta chains. Most TCR sequences were seen very rarely across donors, but some public TCRs occurred in many. Testing in vitro showed a few CMV-associated chains specific for CMV antigens.

As concerns this clone: Antigen specificity is unknown.

Only in-frame clones appear in the TCRdb table, and some are missing; sequencing was by immunoSEQ multiplex PCR. The data hold around 250,000 clones, with 90% observed a single time. Sequencing was performed on PBMCs. The TCR comes from a woman younger than 35 in good health and CMV-seronegative.

This CDR3 reads CASSQPGQGADGYTF. The DNA of the CDR3 is TGCGCCAGCAGCCAACCGGGACAGGGGGCTGATGGCTACACCTTC. The chain couples TRBV4-3 to TRBJ1-2; TRBD1 matches at 12 bases. The CDR3 spans 15 residues. Unmatched junction bases numbered 4, after V lost 2 bases and J lost 6 bases. Germline lookup yields CDR1 LGHNA and CDR2 YSLEER.